Presented here are 2 T cell receptor beta chains from one specimen sequenced in a study of graft-versus-host responses after intestinal transplantation. TCRdb's copy holds only in-frame clones and misses some; the assay was immunoSEQ multiplex PCR. The table lists under 100,000 clones, around 90% of them singletons. No antigens are known for them. The source was unstimulated CD8+ T cells sorted from spleen or lymph node cells, collected before transplant. Receptors were obtained from a human donor who was the organ donor for an intestinal transplant.

The V and J genes are TRBV7-6 and TRBJ2-3, with a possible D match to TRBD1 (5 bases). Germline-derived CDR1 and CDR2 are SGHVS and FNYEAQ. V lost 5 bases, J lost 0 bases, and 15 bases lay in between. The CDR3 extends over 16 amino acids. The CDR3 region is CASSRSGSPSTDTQYF. In DNA, the CDR3 is TGTGCCAGCAGCCGATCAGGGTCCCCTAGCACAGATACGCAGTATTTT. The variable domain in full, completed from reference TRBV7-6 and TRBJ2-3, reads GAGVSQSPRYKVTKRGQDVALRCDPISGHVSLYWYRQALGQGPEFLTYFNYEAQQDKSGLPNDRFSAERPEGSISTLTIQRTEQRDSAMYRCASSRSGSPSTDTQYFGPGTRLTVL.

The J gene is TRBJ2-7, the V gene TRBV7-9, with D perhaps matching TRBD2 (6 bases). V was pared by 10 bases and J by 3 bases, with 16 bases between. Germline V gene data show CDR1 as SEHNR and CDR2 as FQNEAQ (reference sequence). The CDR3 is 13 amino acids. The CDR3 DNA is TGTGCCACGGGGGAGATCACACGCTACGAGCAGTACTTC. The encoded protein is CATGEITRYEQYF.